What follows describes a single T cell receptor (beta chain). V dropped 2 bases and J dropped 8; count of bases not matched to a gene: 5. Germline values: CDR1 KGHSH, CDR2 LQKENI. The length of the CDR3 is 13 residues. The source of the sample is a study of blood T cell repertoires in COVID-19. Across the study: Some COVID-19 samples were acute and others convalescent; all came from the United States, Italy and Spain. From T cells, B-cell-depleted T cells, or PBMCs came the material, which was cDNA or gDNA.

Source study methods: Cell counts per sample came from amplifying reference gene primers. Generated by immunoSEQ multiplex PCR, the TCRdb table keeps only in-frame clones and is missing some. That table is the source of V, J and clone size, and D and trimming were worked out from the DNA. Of some 70,000 clones listed, over 75% were seen once; the top ten hold approximately 2.5%. This chain links TRBV18 with TRBJ1-2; TRBD1 agrees at 7 bases. This receptor was taken from a human donor in a cohort sampled during active COVID-19. Sample: peripheral blood. DNA of the CDR3: TGTGCCAGCTCACCAACAGGGGCCAAGGGCTACACCTTC. It translates to CASSPTGAKGYTF.